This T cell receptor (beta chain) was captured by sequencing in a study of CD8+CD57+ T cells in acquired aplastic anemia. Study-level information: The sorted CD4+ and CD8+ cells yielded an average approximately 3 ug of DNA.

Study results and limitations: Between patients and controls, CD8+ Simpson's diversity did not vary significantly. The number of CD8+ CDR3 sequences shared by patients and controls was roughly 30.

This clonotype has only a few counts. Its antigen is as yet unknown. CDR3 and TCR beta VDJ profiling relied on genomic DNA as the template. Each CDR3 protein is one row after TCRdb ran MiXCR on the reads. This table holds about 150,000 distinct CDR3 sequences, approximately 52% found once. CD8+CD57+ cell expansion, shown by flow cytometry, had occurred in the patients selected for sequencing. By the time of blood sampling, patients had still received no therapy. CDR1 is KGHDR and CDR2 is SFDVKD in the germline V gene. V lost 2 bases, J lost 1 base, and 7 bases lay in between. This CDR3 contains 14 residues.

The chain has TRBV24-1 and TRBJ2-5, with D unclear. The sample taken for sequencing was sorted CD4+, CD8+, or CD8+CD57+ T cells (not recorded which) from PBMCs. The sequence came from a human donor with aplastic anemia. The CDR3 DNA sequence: TGTGCCACCAGTGATTCTGCGGCCCAAGAGACCCAGTACTTC. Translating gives CATSDSAAQETQYF.